This TCR beta chain came from a study of shared clonotypes between healthy human individuals. Study as a whole: The donor pool was made up of a couple of women and a few men aged 18 to 49.

Sequencing on ten immunoSEQ deep assay plates was performed for unsorted PBMC DNA. Original analysis: Because ImmunoSEQ provided only junction sequences with no quality scores, the filtering differed. Using immunoSEQ multiplex PCR, the repertoire was profiled, and TCRdb retains in-frame clones only, with some absent. V, J and clone size were drawn from that table, and D and trimming were deduced from the DNA. The table has about 470,000 clones, 79% seen once. Per germline, CDR1 MDHEN and CDR2 SYDVKM. The CDR3 loop spans 14 amino acids. V gave up 3 bases and J gave up 5 bases, with 10 bases separating them.

The sequencing sample was made of PBMCs. The genes are TRBV28 and TRBJ2-2; D is perhaps TRBD1 (5 bases). The TCR was taken from a middle-aged woman in good health. Some clones in this sample may be carry-over from other donors' samples. CDR3 sequence reads: CASSLSQGTGELFF. In DNA, the CDR3 is TGTGCCAGCAGTTTGAGTCAGGGTACCGGGGAGCTGTTTTTT.